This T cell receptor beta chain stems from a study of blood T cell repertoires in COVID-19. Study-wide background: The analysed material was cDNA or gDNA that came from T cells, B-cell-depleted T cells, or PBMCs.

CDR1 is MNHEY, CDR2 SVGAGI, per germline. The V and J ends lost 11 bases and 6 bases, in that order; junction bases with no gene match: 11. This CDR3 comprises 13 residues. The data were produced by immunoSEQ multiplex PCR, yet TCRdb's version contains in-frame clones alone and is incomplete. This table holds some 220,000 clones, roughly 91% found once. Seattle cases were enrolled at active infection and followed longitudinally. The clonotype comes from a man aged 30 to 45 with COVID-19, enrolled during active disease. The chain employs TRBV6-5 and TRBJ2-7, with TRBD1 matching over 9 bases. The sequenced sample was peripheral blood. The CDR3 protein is CAVGARTGVEQYF. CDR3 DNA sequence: TGTGCCGTAGGAGCCAGGACAGGGGTCGAGCAGTACTTC.